The clone carrying this TCR beta chain was counted many times. Its antigen is unknown. This specimen comes from a study of response to subunit inactivated influenza vaccine. Study-wide results and caveats: New T cells are recruited in small numbers by each seasonal influenza vaccination, according to the authors' suggestion.

TCRdb re-called the RT-PCR reads through MiXCR, storing one row per CDR3 protein. The sample yields 500,000 to 600,000 distinct CDR3 sequences, 6.5% to 8% seen once. This CDR3 has 15 residues. Germline loops: CDR1 MNHEY, CDR2 SMNVEV (reference sequence). V shed 7 bases and J 5 bases; nucleotides not matched to a gene: 10. The TCR comes from a man aged 50-75 years who received an inactivated influenza vaccine. V gene TRBV27 combines with J gene TRBJ2-2, with 7 bases fitting TRBD2. The sample consisted of PBMCs from blood, taken around 2 years after vaccination. This CDR3 reads CASTYGGEGTGELFF. For the CDR3, the DNA is TGTGCCAGCACATATGGGGGGGAAGGAACCGGGGAGCTGTTTTTT.